This entry concerns a single TCR beta chain. The CDR3 runs to 14 residues. Trimming pared 4 bases from V and 4 bases from J, leaving 9 bases between. CDR1 is SGHKS, CDR2 YYEKEE, per germline (reference sequence). This entry is derived from a study of blood T cell repertoires in COVID-19. Turning to the study itself: Both acute and convalescent COVID-19 samples were obtained from the United States, Italy and Spain.

Donors in Cohort 3 who had recovered were those with two negative PCRs, healthcare professional clearance, or resolution of their symptoms. In the authors' workflow: Cell counts per sample came from amplifying reference gene primers. Sequencing used immunoSEQ multiplex PCR; TCRdb keeps in-frame clones, though not all of them. That table supplies the V and J calls and clone size; D and trimming were determined from the DNA. The table has around 450,000 clones, about 92% seen once. This chain uses TRBV5-5 with TRBJ1-6, with D maybe TRBD1 (5 bases). The source of this sequence is a man aged 18-30 years who had recovered from COVID-19. The sample comprised PBMCs or T cells enriched from blood (not recorded which). The CDR3 coding sequence is TGTGCCAGCAGCGGGACTCTGTATAATTCACCCCTCCACTTT. Its protein product is CASSGTLYNSPLHF. Drawing the rest from reference TRBV5-5 and TRBJ1-6, the complete variable domain is DAGVTQSPTHLIKTRGQQVTLRCSPISGHKSVSWYQQVLGQGPQFIFQYYEKEERGRGNFPDRFSARQFPNYSSELNVNALLLGDSALYLCASSGTLYNSPLHFGNGTRLTVT.